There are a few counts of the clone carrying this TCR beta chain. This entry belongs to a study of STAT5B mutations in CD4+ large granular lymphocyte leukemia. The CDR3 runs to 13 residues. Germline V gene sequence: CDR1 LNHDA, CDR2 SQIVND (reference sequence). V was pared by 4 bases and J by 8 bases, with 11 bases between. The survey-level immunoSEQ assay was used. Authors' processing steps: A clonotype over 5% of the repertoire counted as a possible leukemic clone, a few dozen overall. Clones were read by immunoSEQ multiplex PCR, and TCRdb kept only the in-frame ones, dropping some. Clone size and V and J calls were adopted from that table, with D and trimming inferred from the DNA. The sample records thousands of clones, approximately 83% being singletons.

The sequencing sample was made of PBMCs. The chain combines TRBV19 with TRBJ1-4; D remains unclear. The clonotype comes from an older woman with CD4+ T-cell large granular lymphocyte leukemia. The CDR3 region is CASSRAPREKLFF. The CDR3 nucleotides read TGTGCCAGTAGTAGGGCCCCGAGAGAAAAACTGTTTTTT.